This TCR beta chain was observed in a study of OX40 agonist ivuxolimab in advanced cancers. Patients had blood sampled at baseline and again on cycle 4 day 1 and cycle 7 day 1. A remark on this clone: Its antigen is undetermined. The same CDR3 arises from other DNA sequences in this sample as well.

The CDR3 length is 15 residues. The V segment lost 4 bases and the J segment 4 bases; nucleotides outside the gene matches: 3. CDR1 is SGHNT, CDR2 YENEEA, per germline. Findings of the study overall: In a subset of nonresponders, normalized T-cell clonal expansion was also low. By week 6 at 0.1 to 3.0 mg/kg, blood CD4+ and CD8+ T cells had expanded clonally.

Clones were read by immunoSEQ multiplex PCR, and TCRdb kept only the in-frame ones, dropping some. The table lists tens of thousands of clones, about 94% of them singletons. This sequence originates from an adult with an advanced solid tumor such as melanoma, head and neck, liver or kidney cancer. The chain employs TRBV11-3 and TRBJ2-1, with TRBD2 matching 11 bases. This specimen was CD4+ or CD8+ T cells sorted from blood, taken in a trial of the OX40 agonist ivuxolimab. The DNA for the CDR3 is TGTGCCAGCAGCTCCGGACTAGCGGGTTACAATGAGCAGTTCTTC. This codes for CASSSGLAGYNEQFF.